A single sample gave rise to the 25 T cell receptor beta chains below, sequenced in a study of Ad26.COV2.S vaccination and SARS-CoV-2 variants. Treatment reported: about 20 received Ad26.COV2.S at low or high dose, single or two shots; about five received placebo; per-sample allocation not given. Collection of the samples took place on day 63 after the first injection of vaccine or placebo. Sequencing used immunoSEQ multiplex PCR; TCRdb keeps in-frame clones, though not all of them. The repertoire holds some 340,000 clones, with approximately 80% as singletons. The source was peripheral blood, collected in a trial of Ad26.COV2.S vaccine versus placebo. Source of these receptors: a person between 18 and 65 years old who received the Ad26.COV2.S COVID-19 vaccine or a placebo.

The chain joins TRBV4-1 to TRBJ1-5; a possible D gene is TRBD1 (5 bases). This CDR3 region has 13 residues. V lost 4 bases and J lost 3, with 7 bases in between. The germline CDR1 and CDR2 sequences are MGHRA and YSYEKL. This chain's CDR3 is CASSLGDNQPQHF. CDR3 coding DNA: TGCGCCAGCAGCCTGGGGGACAATCAGCCCCAGCATTTT.

The CDR3 nucleotides read TGTGCCAGCAGCGAACTAGCGGGGGGGCTTGGGACCCAGTACTTC. Translated, it gives CASSELAGGLGTQYF. The J gene is TRBJ2-5, the V gene TRBV2, with 13 bases fitting TRBD2. The CDR3 has 15 amino acids. J lost 7 bases, V lost 6 bases, and 8 bases had no gene match. Germline CDR1 and CDR2: SNHLY and FYNNEI.

The V and J genes are TRBV21-1 and TRBJ2-4. TRBV21-1 has pseudogene status. The CDR3 length is 18 residues. The CDR3 DNA reads as TGTGCCAGCAGCATACCGGAGGTTGACAGTGGAGCCAAAAACATTCAGTACTTC. Protein: CASSIPEVDSGAKNIQYF.

This clone was counted between two and nine times. The CDR3 sequence is CASRPPAHGELFF. The CDR3 region has the DNA TGTGCAAGTCGCCCCCCGGCCCATGGGGAGCTGTTTTTT. The chain carries TRBV12-2 and TRBJ2-2. TRBV12-2 is a recognized pseudogene. The CDR3 contains 13 residues.

The chain couples TRBV9 to TRBJ1-2, with D unresolved. The CDR3 contains 15 residues. V was shortened by 0 bases and J by 8 bases, with 17 bases between the two germline ends. From germline, CDR1 is SGDLS and CDR2 YYNGEE. CDR3 in DNA: TGTGCCAGCAGCGTAGAACCAGGCAGGCAAAGGGGCTACACCTTC. Protein sequence: CASSVEPGRQRGYTF.

The J gene is TRBJ1-1, the V gene TRBV5-4; the D is unclear. The CDR3 length is 13 residues. The V gene's germline CDR1 is SGHNT and CDR2 YYREEE (reference sequence). V was clipped by 2 bases and J by 1 base, with 6 bases between them. The chain's CDR3 is CASSLAGNTEAFF. The CDR3 DNA follows: TGTGCCAGCAGCTTAGCGGGGAACACTGAAGCTTTCTTT.

This clone was seen a single time. This rearrangement joins TRBV28 to TRBJ1-2; the D is unclear. In germline, CDR1 is MDHEN, CDR2 SYDVKM. The V end lost 7 bases, the J end lost 2 bases, and 14 bases lay between the germline ends. This CDR3 is 14 amino acids long. DNA for the CDR3: TGTGCCAGCACCTTGCCAGGCTCCAACTATGGCTACACCTTC. Translation gives CASTLPGSNYGYTF.

The genes are TRBV29-1 and TRBJ1-1; 9 bases line up with TRBD1. This CDR3 region has 13 residues. Germline V gene data show CDR1 as SQVTM and CDR2 as ANQGSEA. Losses at the gene ends were 6 bases for V and 4 bases for J; bases not matched to a gene: 6. The CDR3 DNA reads as TGCAGCGTCGGGGACAGGGACACCACTGAAGCTTTCTTT. Translation: CSVGDRDTTEAFF. Full variable domain (outside the CDR3, taken from reference TRBV29-1 and TRBJ1-1): SAVISQKPSRDICQRGTSLTIQCQVDSQVTMMFWYRQQPGQSLTLIATANQGSEATYESGFVIDKFPISRPNLTFSTLTVSNMSPEDSSIYLCSVGDRDTTEAFFGQGTRLTVV.

This chain joins TRBV28 and TRBJ1-5; TRBD1 is a possible D gene (5 bases). Germline V lookup: CDR1 MDHEN, CDR2 SYDVKM. Trimming took 8 bases from V and 3 from J, leaving 23 bases between them. CDR3 length: 17 residues. The CDR3 loop reads CASSTTGWGEFNQPQHF. The CDR3 DNA follows: TGTGCCAGCTCGACGACGGGATGGGGCGAATTCAATCAGCCCCAGCATTTT.

This chain connects TRBV10-2 to TRBJ1-2, with a possible D match to TRBD1 (6 bases). V was shortened by 4 bases and J by 0 bases, with 21 bases between the two germline ends. The CDR3 loop spans 18 amino acids. From germline, CDR1 is WSHSY and CDR2 SAAADI. DNA of the CDR3: TGCGCCAGCAGTGTAGGTCCCTGGGGGCGTAAAGCTAACTATGGCTACACCTTC. Its translation: CASSVGPWGRKANYGYTF.

The chain recombines TRBV24-1 with TRBJ2-3; D is unclear. V was clipped by 6 bases and J by 2 bases, with 8 bases between them. The CDR3 has 13 residues. Germline V gives CDR1 KGHDR, CDR2 SFDVKD. The DNA of the CDR3 is TGTGCCACCAGTCAAACTAACACAGATACGCAGTATTTT. Translation: CATSQTNTDTQYF.

This clone showed up just a few times. V usage is TRBV6-1 and J usage is TRBJ2-6, with 10 bases fitting TRBD1. Germline values: CDR1 MNHNS, CDR2 SASEGT. This CDR3 has 18 amino acids. Unmatched junction bases numbered 6, after V lost 4 bases and J lost 0 bases. In nucleotides, the CDR3 is TGTGCCAGCAGTGTAAGACAGGGGGCGAGCTCTGGGGCCAACGTCCTGACTTTC. It yields the protein CASSVRQGASSGANVLTF.

Only one count was recorded for this clone. The chain employs TRBV2 and TRBJ1-5; weak D call: TRBD1 (5 bases). The germline CDR1 and CDR2 sequences are SNHLY and FYNNEI. The CDR3 totals 14 residues. V lost 7 bases and J 7 bases, leaving 17 bases between the germline ends. CDR3 in amino acids: CASTTEGGGQPQHF. The CDR3 DNA is TGTGCCAGCACAACTGAGGGCGGGGGACAGCCCCAGCATTTT.

The chain couples TRBV11-2 to TRBJ2-2, with 7 positions matching TRBD1. The CDR3 is made up of 16 amino acids. Germline V CDR1 and CDR2: SGHAT, FQNNGV. V gave up 5 bases and J gave up 6 bases; unmatched junction bases: 12. This chain's CDR3 is CASSELLQGFAGELFF. CDR3 DNA sequence: TGTGCCAGCAGCGAGCTATTACAGGGGTTTGCCGGGGAGCTGTTTTTT.

The chain combines TRBV7-8 with TRBJ2-3; 10 bases line up with TRBD2. Unmatched junction bases numbered 7, after V lost 5 bases and J lost 2 bases. CDR3 length: 16 amino acids. The germline V gene has CDR1 SGHVS and CDR2 FQNEAQ. Here the CDR3 reads CASSPISGGDTDTQYF. The CDR3 DNA reads TGTGCCAGCAGCCCCATAAGCGGGGGGGACACAGATACGCAGTATTTT.

In this sample, this clone turned up a few times. This sequence joins TRBV6-4 and TRBJ1-6; D not certain. Trimming left V 2 bases short and J 7 bases short, with 15 bases between. This CDR3 is 16 amino acids long. From germline, CDR1 is MRHNA and CDR2 SNTAGT. The CDR3 sequence: CASSDVSWVWNSPLHF. The CDR3 nucleotides read TGTGCCAGCAGTGACGTCAGTTGGGTGTGGAATTCACCCCTCCACTTT.

The rearrangement uses TRBV2 and TRBJ2-7, with D possibly matching TRBD2 (5 bases). Germline loops: CDR1 SNHLY, CDR2 FYNNEI. V lost 4 bases to trimming and J lost 0 bases, with 10 bases between them. CDR3 length: 14 residues. The CDR3 DNA reads as TGTGCCAGCAGTGGAGACTATATCTCCTACGAGCAGTACTTC. It encodes CASSGDYISYEQYF.

The chain joins TRBV15 to TRBJ1-4; maybe TRBD1 (6 bases). Trimming stripped 0 bases from V and 5 bases from J, with 13 bases between. The germline V gene has CDR1 LNHNV and CDR2 YYDKDF (reference sequence). The length of the CDR3 is 16 residues. The CDR3 region is CATSREVGQGNEKLFF. The CDR3 coding sequence is TGTGCCACCAGCAGAGAGGTGGGGCAGGGGAATGAAAAACTGTTTTTT.

This clone came up a few times. J is TRBJ1-5 and V is TRBV7-8; D is undetermined. Germline CDR1 and CDR2: SGHVS and FQNEAQ. The CDR3 sequence is 18 residues long. V gave up 0 bases and J gave up 0 bases, with 15 bases separating them. The CDR3 sequence: CASSLAGGLTYSNQPQHF. As DNA, the CDR3 is TGTGCCAGCAGCTTAGCGGGCGGACTCACTTATAGCAATCAGCCCCAGCATTTT.

The chain couples TRBV4-2 to TRBJ2-5; the match to TRBD2 covers 7 bases. This CDR3 has 15 residues. Germline CDR1 LGHNA, CDR2 YNFKEQ. J gave up 4 bases and V 0 bases, and 5 bases lay outside the gene matches. Written as DNA, the CDR3 is TGTGCCAGCAGCCAAGATCCGGCTAGCGGAGAGACCCAGTACTTC. This gives the protein CASSQDPASGETQYF.

The gene calls are TRBV5-1 and TRBJ2-3, with 8 positions matching TRBD2. Germline trimming cut 0 bases from V and 1 base from J; bases unmatched to any gene: 1. Germline V gene data show CDR1 as SGHRS and CDR2 as YFSETQ. The CDR3 sequence is 15 residues long. The CDR3 region is CASSLVRGGTDTQYF. The CDR3 DNA follows: TGCGCCAGCAGCTTGGTGCGGGGGGGCACAGATACGCAGTATTTT.

J is TRBJ2-1 and V is TRBV19, with 8 bases matching TRBD2. The germline gives CDR1 LNHDA, CDR2 SQIVND (reference sequence). The J segment lost 8 bases and the V segment lost 5 bases, leaving 11 bases of the junction unmatched. This CDR3 comprises 15 residues. The CDR3 DNA is TGTGCCAGTAGTTTTGAGTCGGGGGGGCCCTATGAGCAGTTCTTC. Translated, it gives CASSFESGGPYEQFF.

This sequence joins TRBV30 and TRBJ1-5, with D tentatively TRBD1 (5 bases). The CDR3 has 13 amino acids. V lost 8 bases, J lost 12 bases, and 23 bases lay in between. Germline lookup yields CDR1 GTSNPN and CDR2 SVGIG (reference sequence). The CDR3 coding sequence is TGTGCCCTAAGGGCGGACGGAATTAGGGGCCAGCATTTT. Amino acids: CALRADGIRGQHF.

CDR3 residues: CASSPGQGAYEQYF. In DNA, the CDR3 is TGTGCCAGCAGTCCCGGACAGGGGGCCTACGAGCAGTACTTC. V is TRBV6-6 and J is TRBJ2-7; 10 bases match TRBD1. This CDR3 comprises 14 residues. Germline V gene data show CDR1 as MNHNY and CDR2 as SVGAGI (reference sequence). V shed 5 bases, J shed 2 bases, and the junction held 3 bases outside the gene matches.

V gene TRBV20-1 combines with J gene TRBJ1-1, with D perhaps matching TRBD1 (6 bases). The germline V gene encodes CDR1 DFQATT and CDR2 SNEGSKA (reference sequence). This CDR3 contains 11 residues. V was trimmed by 6 bases and J by 11 bases, leaving 16 bases between them. The CDR3 DNA is TGCAGTGCAAAGGGGGGCTCGCTGGCTTTCTTT. Translated: CSAKGGSLAFF.